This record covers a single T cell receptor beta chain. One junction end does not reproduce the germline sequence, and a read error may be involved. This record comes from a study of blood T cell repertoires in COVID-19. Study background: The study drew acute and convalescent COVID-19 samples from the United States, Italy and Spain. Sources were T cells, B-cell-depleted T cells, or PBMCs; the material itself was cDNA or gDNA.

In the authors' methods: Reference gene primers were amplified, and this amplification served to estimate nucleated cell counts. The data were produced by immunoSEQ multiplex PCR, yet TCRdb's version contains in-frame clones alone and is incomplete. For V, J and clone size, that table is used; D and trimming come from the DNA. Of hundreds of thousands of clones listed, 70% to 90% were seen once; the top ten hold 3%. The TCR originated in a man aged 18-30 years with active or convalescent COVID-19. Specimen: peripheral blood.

The DNA of the CDR3 is TGTGCCACCAGCGGAGAACAGGGGGCCTCCTACAATGAGCAGTTCTTC. It specifies CATSGEQGASYNEQFF. J is TRBJ2-1 and V is TRBV15; the match to TRBD1 covers 9 bases. The germline V gene has CDR1 LNHNV and CDR2 YYDKDF (reference sequence). The CDR3 sequence is 16 residues long. Complete variable domain (other parts from reference TRBV15 and TRBJ2-1): DAMVIQNPRYQVTQFGKPVTLSCSQTLNHNVMYWYQQKSSQAPKLLFHYYDKDFNNEADTPDNFQSRRPNTSFCFLDIRSPGLGDTAMYLCATSGEQGASYNEQFFGPGTRLTVL.